This T cell receptor beta chain was profiled in a study of blood T cell repertoires in COVID-19. Study summary: Either two negative PCRs, clearance, or symptom resolution qualified Cohort 3 donors as recovered. Samples representing acute and convalescent COVID-19 were sourced from the United States, Italy and Spain.

This clone has more than one count but fewer than ten. The germline V gene encodes CDR1 SGHTA and CDR2 FQGNSA. The CDR3 sequence is 19 residues long. With V trimmed by 5 bases and J by 1 base, 12 bases remained unmatched. Original analysis: Nucleated cell number was recorded as an estimate derived from reference gene primer amplification. Repertoires were generated with immunoSEQ multiplex PCR, while TCRdb's copy carries only in-frame clones and drops some. V and J calls and clone size follow that table, whereas D and trimming were derived from the DNA. The sample contains approximately 150,000 clones, 70% to 80% of which appear only once.

J is TRBJ2-4 and V is TRBV7-2, with 12 bases identical to TRBD2. Sequencing input: PBMCs or T cells enriched from blood (not recorded which). This receptor was identified in a woman in her seventies in a cohort exposed to, infected with or recovered from COVID-19 (not recorded which). CDR3 residues: CASSPRLAGVAGAKNIQYF. For the CDR3, the DNA is TGTGCCAGCAGCCCCCGACTAGCGGGAGTCGCCGGGGCCAAAAACATTCAGTACTTC.